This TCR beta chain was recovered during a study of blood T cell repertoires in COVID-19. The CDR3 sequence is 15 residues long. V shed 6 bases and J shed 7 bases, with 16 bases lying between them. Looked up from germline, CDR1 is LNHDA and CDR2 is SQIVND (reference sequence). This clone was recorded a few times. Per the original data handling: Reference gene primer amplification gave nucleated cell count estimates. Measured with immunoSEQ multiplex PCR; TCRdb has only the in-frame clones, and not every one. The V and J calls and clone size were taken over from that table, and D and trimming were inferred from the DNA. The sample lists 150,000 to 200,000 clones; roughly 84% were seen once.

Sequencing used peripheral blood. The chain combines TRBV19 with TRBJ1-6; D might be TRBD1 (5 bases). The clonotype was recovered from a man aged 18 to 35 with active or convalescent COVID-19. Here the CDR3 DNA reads TGTGCCAGTAGCTATATGACCGGACAAAATTCACCCCTCCACTTT. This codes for CASSYMTGQNSPLHF.